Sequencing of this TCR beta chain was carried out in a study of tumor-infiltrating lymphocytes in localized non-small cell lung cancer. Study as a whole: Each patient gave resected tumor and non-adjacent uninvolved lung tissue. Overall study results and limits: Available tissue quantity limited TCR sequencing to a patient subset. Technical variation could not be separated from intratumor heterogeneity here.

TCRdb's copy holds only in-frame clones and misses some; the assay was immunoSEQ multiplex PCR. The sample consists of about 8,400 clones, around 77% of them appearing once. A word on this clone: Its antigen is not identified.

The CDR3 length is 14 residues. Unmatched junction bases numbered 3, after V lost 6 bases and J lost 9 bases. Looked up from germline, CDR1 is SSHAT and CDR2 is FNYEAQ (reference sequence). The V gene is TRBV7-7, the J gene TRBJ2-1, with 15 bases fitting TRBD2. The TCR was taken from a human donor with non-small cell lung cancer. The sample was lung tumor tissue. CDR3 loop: CASSSGLAGGEQFF. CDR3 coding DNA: TGTGCCAGCAGTTCGGGACTAGCGGGAGGTGAGCAGTTCTTC.